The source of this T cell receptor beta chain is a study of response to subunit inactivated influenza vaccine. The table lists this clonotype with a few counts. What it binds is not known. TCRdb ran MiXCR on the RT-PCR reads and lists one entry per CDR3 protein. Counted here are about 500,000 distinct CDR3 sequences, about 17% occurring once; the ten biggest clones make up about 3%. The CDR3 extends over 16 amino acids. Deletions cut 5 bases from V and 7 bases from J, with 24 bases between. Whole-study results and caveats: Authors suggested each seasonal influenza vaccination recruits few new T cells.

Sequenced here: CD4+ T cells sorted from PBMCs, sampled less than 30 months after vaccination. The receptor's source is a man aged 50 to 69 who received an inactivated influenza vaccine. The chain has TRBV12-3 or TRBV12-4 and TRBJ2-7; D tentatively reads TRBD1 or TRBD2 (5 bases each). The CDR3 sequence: CASSPAGRSPRREQYF. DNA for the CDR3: TGTGCCAGCAGTCCCGCAGGGAGATCCCCCAGGAGAGAGCAGTACTTC.